This T cell receptor (beta chain) was observed in a study of kidney transplant recipient with SARS-CoV-2 infection. This clonotype came up many times. TCRdb independently ran MiXCR on the reads; one entry per CDR3 protein. The table lists approximately 250,000 distinct CDR3 sequences, roughly 26% of them singletons. The sequencing here drew on a blood sample, taken at baseline and between days 110 and 120 from a kidney transplant recipient. The sequence was obtained from a young adult male patient who had COVID-19 and was a kidney transplant recipient. Some T cells may be the graft donor's.

CDR3 region: CASSLRGTLPRQPQHF. Here the CDR3 DNA reads TGTGCCAGCAGCCTAAGGGGGACACTCCCCAGGCAGCCCCAGCATTTT. The chain carries TRBV28 and TRBJ1-5; D might be TRBD1 (6 bases). Germline lookup yields CDR1 MDHEN and CDR2 SYDVKM. V was cut by 6 bases and J by 7 bases, with 22 bases left in between. The CDR3 runs 16 residues.